This TCR beta chain was recovered during a study of blood T cells in healthy people across ages (dated by TCRdb to 2014 to 2015). In the study overall: In model experiments, roughly one uniquely barcoded TCR beta cDNA molecule per two T cells was captured by template switching. Age-related changes in TCR beta repertoire diversity were measured in the study by deep sequencing normalized with unique cDNA molecular identifiers. Two additional independent replicas of 1 million unique cDNA reads from the same blood draw were analyzed for two donors (one aged 18 to 29 and one aged 80 or older). Donors of different ages were randomly distributed across sequencing lanes to avoid experimental bias. The donors were divided into four age groups: young (average approximately 15 years), middle-aged (almost 40), aged (approximately 62) and long-lived (roughly 82). The investigation overall reported the following: A strong correlation was found between observed TCR beta diversity and the percentage of naive T cells measured by flow cytometry. Because the CMV infection status of the donors was unknown, age-related changes in expanded clonotypes may potentially have been confounded. Conclusive comparison of naive and antigen-experienced compartments was prevented by the profiling of bulk unsorted PBMCs. As age increased, observed TCR beta diversity per million T cells dropped in a roughly linear way, and a significant reduction was already evident by age roughly 36. Estimates of total diversity based on one million sequenced T cells were regarded as lower bounds and as underestimates. Compared with the aged group, the long-lived group had more naive CD4+ T cells, fewer expanded clones and increased TCR diversity, suggesting age selection.

The method behind the library was 5' RACE. Reads for this sample came from an Illumina HiSeq 2500. A second PCR of about 6 to 12 cycles was performed with a sample-barcoded 5' primer and a J-beta primer mix. A unique molecular identifier was introduced onto each TCR beta cDNA molecule by a template-switch 5' adaptor carrying 12 random nucleotides. Each sample yielded at least 3 million CDR3-containing paired-end reads. All of the RNA was converted into first-strand cDNA using the Mint cDNA synthesis kit, with a TRBC-specific oligonucleotide serving as the primer. After uracil-DNA glycosylase treatment, a first 18-cycle PCR used universal primers M1SS and BC2_uni_R on all cDNA. In the original analysis: For normalization, 1 million high-quality reads were randomly selected from each sample, with every read carrying a distinct molecular identifier. Reads with shared molecular identifiers were discarded instead of being binned into consensus sequences. MiTCR, run with a Q25 quality threshold and the strictest error-elimination algorithm, handled CDR3 identification, clonotype clustering and error correction. A nonparametric unseen species model with Euler transformation was used to estimate a lower bound on total TCR beta diversity. TCRdb reanalyzed the raw reads on its own, using fastp at Q25 for trimming and MiXCR for clone calling, and kept in-frame beta chains. Rows are unified per CDR3 protein, each entry keeping the most common DNA and genes. The V and J calls, along with clone size, are taken from TCRdb and not from the paper's own processing. A total of 700,000 or so distinct CDR3 sequences appear in this sample, about 20% of them only once. The ten largest make up approximately 20% of the sample.

Donors were under 40 systemically healthy Caucasian individuals from Russia aged roughly 6 to 90 years. Around 10 milliliters of peripheral blood were collected from each donor into EDTA-treated Vacutainer tubes. Ficoll-Paque density-gradient centrifugation was used to isolate PBMCs, with at least 6.5 million per sample. Total RNA, at least 6 micrograms per sample, was extracted from PBMCs with Trizol reagent. Naive CD45RAhigh/CD27high T cell percentages were measured by flow cytometry on a PBMC aliquot from every donor. Spanning cysteine to phenylalanine, the CDR3 consists of 12 amino acids. The CDR3 DNA has 36 bases and is translated from base 1. The germline V gene (reference sequence) sets CDR1 to DFQATT and CDR2 to SNEGSKA. There are a few counts of this clonotype. Its recognized antigen is unknown. Base qualities are not recorded, but no much larger clone differs from it by a single base.

The specimen sequenced was blood. The chain joins TRBV20-1 to TRBJ2-7; the D gene is perhaps TRBD2, from 6 matching bases. The end of the DNA fits TRBJ2-1 better, so the J call may be wrong. The clonotype was recovered from a man between 65 and 79 years old in good health. The DNA sequence is TGCAGTGCTTTCCGGGACTCCAATGAGCAGTTCTTC. Its protein is CSAFRDSNEQFF.